This passage covers 25 T cell receptor beta chains from one sample sequenced in a study of blood T cells in healthy people across ages. A second PCR of roughly 7 to 11 cycles used a sample-barcoded 5' primer and a J-beta primer mix. MiXCR was run by TCRdb on the 5' RACE reads, yielding one entry per CDR3 protein. The sample gives over 450,000 distinct CDR3 sequences, approximately 25% of which show up once; 8.7% is in the top ten. Another study also made use of these data, one on T cells of mothers and their children.

Sequencing was done on a sample of blood. Every receptor here comes from a boy younger than 18 in good health.

With respect to this clonotype: A read error is possible here, since a much larger clone lies one base away. The chain combines TRBV5-1 with TRBJ2-5; TRBD1 is a possible D gene (5 bases). This CDR3 region has 16 residues. Germline-derived CDR1 and CDR2 are SGHRS and YFSETQ. The V end was cut by 0 bases, the J end by 5 bases, with 17 bases between. The CDR3, as DNA: TGCGCCAGCAGCTTGGAACCGTCAGGGTCGCCGGAGACCCAGTACTTC. It translates to CASSLEPSGSPETQYF. The complete variable domain, with remaining parts taken from reference TRBV5-1 and TRBJ2-5, reads KAGVTQTPRYLIKTRGQQVTLSCSPISGHRSVSWYQQTPGQGLQFLFEYFSETQRNKGNFPGRFSGRQFSNSRSEMNVSTLELGDSALYLCASSLEPSGSPETQYFGPGTRLLVL.

A few counts support this clonotype. The chain couples TRBV5-6 to TRBJ2-5; 7 nucleotides align to TRBD2. The CDR3 sequence is 16 residues long. Trimming at V came to 0 bases and at J to 5 bases, leaving 10 bases not matched to a gene. The germline V gene has CDR1 SGHDT and CDR2 YYEEEE. The CDR3 here is CASSLGASGRRETQYF. DNA of the CDR3: TGTGCCAGCAGCTTGGGGGCTAGCGGCCGTAGGGAGACCCAGTACTTC.

This clonotype has only a few counts. The chain links TRBV20-1 to TRBJ2-3; weak D call: TRBD2 (7 bases). CDR1 and CDR2 from the germline V gene are DFQATT and SNEGSKA (reference sequence). This CDR3 is built from 16 residues. Trimming removed 0 bases at V and 4 bases at J, with 17 bases between. The CDR3 bases are TGCAGTGCTAGAGATTCGGCGGGGGCCCCCCCAGATACGCAGTATTTT. Translating it yields CSARDSAGAPPDTQYF.

This clonotype was picked up a small number of times. This CDR3 reads CASSFGALSSYEQYF. The CDR3 DNA sequence: TGTGCCAGCAGTTTTGGAGCGCTTAGCTCCTACGAGCAGTACTTC. The gene calls are TRBV28 and TRBJ2-7; no definite D call. V gave up 3 bases and J gave up 0 bases, with 12 bases separating them. The CDR3 covers 15 residues. CDR1 and CDR2 (germline): MDHEN, SYDVKM.

The chain links TRBV7-8 to TRBJ2-3; the D gene is possibly TRBD1 (5 bases). This CDR3 region has 18 residues. The V gene lost 1 base and the J gene lost 0 bases, with 17 bases spanning the gap. Germline V CDR1 and CDR2: SGHVS, FQNEAQ. CDR3 residues: CASSLGGLGHSSTDTQYF. As DNA, the CDR3 is TGTGCCAGCAGCTTAGGGGGCCTTGGACACTCTAGCACAGATACGCAGTATTTT.

This clonotype was seen more than once but under ten times. This chain joins TRBV5-1 and TRBJ1-1; 8 nucleotides agree with TRBD1. The CDR3 consists of 18 residues. V was clipped by 0 bases and J by 5 bases; unmatched bases: 15. CDR1 is SGHRS and CDR2 is YFSETQ in the germline V gene. This chain's CDR3 is CASSLAVLAGGVWTEAFF. In DNA, the CDR3 is TGCGCCAGCAGCTTGGCCGTTTTAGCAGGGGGCGTTTGGACTGAAGCTTTCTTT.

There are a few counts of this clonotype. The V and J genes are TRBV20-1 and TRBJ2-4; D is perhaps TRBD2 (6 bases). The ends were cut back, 0 bases at V and 5 bases at J, with 20 bases in the middle. Germline-derived CDR1 and CDR2 are DFQATT and SNEGSKA (reference sequence). This CDR3 has 17 amino acids. The CDR3 spells CSARESLSLEGQNIQYF. As DNA, the CDR3 is TGCAGTGCTAGAGAAAGCTTGTCCCTGGAGGGACAAAACATTCAGTACTTC.

This clonotype came up a few times. The chain combines TRBV10-3 with TRBJ2-5; D unclear. Germline CDR1 and CDR2: ENHRY and SYGVKD. V lost 0 bases to trimming and J lost 5 bases, with 10 bases between them. This CDR3 has 14 amino acids. The DNA of the CDR3 is TGTGCCATCAGTGAGTCGCTTGTCCGGGAGACCCAGTACTTC. Its protein product is CAISESLVRETQYF.

The sample holds many counts of this clonotype. V is TRBV18 and J is TRBJ2-2, with D tentatively TRBD2 (6 bases). Trimming cost V 4 bases and J 0 bases, with 12 bases left between them. CDR3 length equals 16 residues. Germline CDR1 KGHSH, CDR2 LQKENI. CDR3 DNA: TGTGCCAGCTCACGTACTAGCCCCGCGAACACCGGGGAGCTGTTTTTT. Its translation is CASSRTSPANTGELFF.

About this clonotype: An end of the junction does not agree with germline; a read error may underlie this. The chain recombines TRBV27 with TRBJ2-1; 11 positions match TRBD2. CDR3 length: 15 residues. CDR1 MNHEY and CDR2 SMNVEV come from the germline V gene (reference sequence). CDR3 nucleotides: TGTGCCTGCAGCGTAGCGGGGGGGGCCCGCAATGAGCAGTTCTTC. This translates into CACSVAGGARNEQFF.

Only a few counts were recorded for this clonotype. The chain uses TRBV24-1 and TRBJ2-2; D could derive from TRBD1 or TRBD2 (6 bases each). The CDR3 covers 16 residues. Germline lookup yields CDR1 KGHDR and CDR2 SFDVKD. Trimming took 0 bases from V and 3 from J, leaving 10 bases between them. The CDR3 region is CATSDLMRGDTGELFF. The DNA of the CDR3 is TGTGCCACCAGTGATTTGATGAGGGGGGACACCGGGGAGCTGTTTTTT.

This clonotype was detected only a few times. This chain links TRBV20-1 with TRBJ2-5; no reliable D call. The V gene's germline CDR1 is DFQATT and CDR2 SNEGSKA (reference sequence). This CDR3 contains 13 residues. V was cut by 7 bases and J by 2 bases, with 14 bases left in between. CDR3 sequence: CSGKRYAQETQYF. For the CDR3, the DNA is TGCAGTGGAAAGCGATATGCACAAGAGACCCAGTACTTC.

The chain combines TRBV19 with TRBJ2-1, with TRBD2 as a possible D gene (6 bases). CDR1 LNHDA and CDR2 SQIVND come from the germline V gene (reference sequence). This CDR3 has 15 amino acids. The V and J ends lost 2 bases and 6 bases respectively, with 14 bases between them. CDR3 nucleotides: TGTGCCAGTAGTATATCCGGTTGGGAGGTCAATGAGCAGTTCTTC. Protein: CASSISGWEVNEQFF.

This chain links TRBV28 with TRBJ1-1, with 10 bases that match TRBD1. Germline CDR1 reads MDHEN; CDR2 reads SYDVKM. This CDR3 has 13 residues. V lost 6 bases and J lost 3; bases outside the gene matches: 1. CDR3 coding DNA: TGTGCCAGCAGGGACAGGGGGGACACTGAAGCTTTCTTT. It is translated as CASRDRGDTEAFF. The full variable domain, in which reference TRBV28 and TRBJ1-1 provide the parts outside the CDR3, is DVKVTQSSRYLVKRTGEKVFLECVQDMDHENMFWYRQDPGLGLRLIYFSYDVKMKEKGDIPEGYSVSREKKERFSLILESASTNQTSMYLCASRDRGDTEAFFGQGTRLTVV.

This clonotype appeared a few times. The chain has TRBV3-1 and TRBJ1-2, with D unclear. Trimming removed 1 base at V and 4 bases at J, with 10 bases between. Per germline, CDR1 LGHDT and CDR2 YNNKEL (reference sequence). This CDR3 has 14 amino acids. CDR3 nucleotide sequence: TGTGCCAGCAGCCAAGCGGAGTTTGCCTATGGCTACACCTTC. The encoded protein is CASSQAEFAYGYTF.

The CDR3 region is CASSRRDRVEDTQYF. The CDR3 DNA follows: TGTGCCAGCAGCCGCCGGGACAGGGTGGAAGATACGCAGTATTTT. The rearrangement joins TRBV4-2 to TRBJ2-3; the match to TRBD1 covers 9 bases. CDR1 LGHNA and CDR2 YNFKEQ come from the germline V gene. V was clipped by 4 bases and J by 5 bases; unmatched bases: 7. The CDR3 runs 15 residues.

V is TRBV24-1 and J is TRBJ2-3; no firm D call. The ends were cut back, 5 bases at V and 0 bases at J, with 8 bases in the middle. The CDR3 is 14 amino acids. Germline V gene lookup returns CDR1 KGHDR and CDR2 SFDVKD. The CDR3 nucleotides read TGTGCCACCAGTGGCCCCATTAGCACAGATACGCAGTATTTT. Its protein is CATSGPISTDTQYF.

The chain has TRBV4-3 and TRBJ2-5, with 9 bases fitting TRBD2. The J call may be incorrect, as the DNA end agrees better with TRBJ2-1. The germline V gene has CDR1 LGHNA and CDR2 YSLEER. CDR3 size: 18 residues. CDR3 in amino acids: CASSQERLNSGSGNEQFF. The CDR3 DNA sequence: TGCGCCAGCAGCCAAGAGCGATTGAATAGCGGGAGTGGCAATGAGCAGTTCTTC.

V and J are TRBV20-1 and TRBJ2-7, with 12 positions matching TRBD2. Gene TRBJ2-5 matches the end of the DNA better, so the J call may be wrong. CDR1 and CDR2 from the germline V gene are DFQATT and SNEGSKA (reference sequence). The CDR3 is 15 residues long. The CDR3 DNA follows: TGCAGTGCTAGAAAACTAGCGGGAGGCCAAGAGACCCAGTACTTC. This gives the protein CSARKLAGGQETQYF.

This clonotype was found a few times. For the CDR3, the DNA is TGTGCCAGCAGTGGCCTCGGTGGGCGGATCACTGAAGCTTTCTTT. Translation gives CASSGLGGRITEAFF. This chain joins TRBV6-1 and TRBJ1-1; D is unclear. This CDR3 region has 15 residues. Germline values: CDR1 MNHNS, CDR2 SASEGT. V lost 4 bases, J lost 4 bases, and 16 bases lay in between.

This clonotype was picked up a small number of times. This sequence joins TRBV6-1 and TRBJ1-1, with D unresolved. This CDR3 spans 14 amino acids. V shed 4 bases and J shed 0 bases, with 9 bases lying between them. Germline V gene lookup returns CDR1 MNHNS and CDR2 SASEGT. The CDR3: CASSAGFLNTEAFF. CDR3 DNA: TGTGCCAGCAGTGCGGGGTTCCTGAACACTGAAGCTTTCTTT.

In this sample, this clonotype turned up many times. The V gene is TRBV7-2, the J gene TRBJ1-4; possible D gene TRBD1, 6 bases. The CDR3 totals 13 residues. Per germline, CDR1 SGHTA and CDR2 FQGNSA. V lost 6 bases to trimming and J lost 7 bases, with 12 bases between them. CDR3 loop: CASSNRVAEKLFF. The CDR3 region has the DNA TGTGCCAGCAGTAACAGGGTAGCTGAAAAACTGTTTTTT.

The rearrangement joins TRBV28 to TRBJ1-1; D remains unclear. This CDR3 has 13 residues. Trimming cost V 2 bases and J 5 bases, with 9 bases left between them. The germline CDR1 and CDR2 sequences are MDHEN and SYDVKM. CDR3 amino acids: CASSLGGQTEAFF. The CDR3 DNA sequence: TGTGCCAGCAGTTTAGGAGGTCAGACTGAAGCTTTCTTT.

There are a few counts of this clonotype. The rearrangement uses TRBV10-3 and TRBJ2-7; 9 positions agree with TRBD2. CDR1 and CDR2 (germline): ENHRY, SYGVKD. The CDR3 runs 15 residues. V lost 2 bases, J lost 5 bases, and 7 bases stayed unmatched. CDR3 residues: CAISEEGLAGNEQYF. In nucleotides, the CDR3 is TGTGCCATCAGTGAGGAAGGGCTAGCGGGGAACGAGCAGTACTTC.

The gene calls are TRBV6-1 and TRBJ1-2; 9 bases are a match to TRBD1. The CDR3 length is 17 residues. J lost 2 bases, V lost 10 bases, and 17 bases had no gene match. Germline V CDR1 and CDR2: MNHNS, SASEGT. The CDR3 spells CANSQYNTGGANYGYTF. The CDR3 DNA reads as TGTGCCAACAGCCAATACAACACAGGGGGCGCAAACTATGGCTACACCTTC.